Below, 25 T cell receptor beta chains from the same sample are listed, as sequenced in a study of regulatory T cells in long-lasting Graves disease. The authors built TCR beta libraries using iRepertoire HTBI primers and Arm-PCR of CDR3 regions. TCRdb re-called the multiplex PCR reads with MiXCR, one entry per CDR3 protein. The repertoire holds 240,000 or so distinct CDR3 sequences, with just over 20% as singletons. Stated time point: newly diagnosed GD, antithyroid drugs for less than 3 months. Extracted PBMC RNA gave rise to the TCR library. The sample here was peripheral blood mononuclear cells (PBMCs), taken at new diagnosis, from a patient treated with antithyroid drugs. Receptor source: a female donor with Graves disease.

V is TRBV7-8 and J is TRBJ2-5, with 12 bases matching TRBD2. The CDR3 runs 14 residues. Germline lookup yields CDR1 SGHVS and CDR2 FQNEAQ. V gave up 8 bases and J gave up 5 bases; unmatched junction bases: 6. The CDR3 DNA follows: TGTGCCAGCCTTCTAGCGGGAGGGCGTGAGACCCAGTACTTC. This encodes CASLLAGGRETQYF.

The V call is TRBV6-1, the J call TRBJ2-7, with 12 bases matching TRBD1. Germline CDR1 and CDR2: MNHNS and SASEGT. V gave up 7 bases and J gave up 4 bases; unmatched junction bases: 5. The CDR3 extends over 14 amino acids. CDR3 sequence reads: CASKWGQGAYEQYF. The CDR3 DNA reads TGTGCCAGCAAGTGGGGACAGGGGGCTTACGAGCAGTACTTC.

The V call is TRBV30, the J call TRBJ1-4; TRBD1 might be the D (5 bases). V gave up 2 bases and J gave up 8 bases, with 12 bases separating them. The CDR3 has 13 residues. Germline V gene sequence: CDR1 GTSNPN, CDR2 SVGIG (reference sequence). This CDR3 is CAWSRDPREKLFF. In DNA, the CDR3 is TGTGCCTGGAGTAGGGACCCTAGGGAAAAACTGTTTTTT.

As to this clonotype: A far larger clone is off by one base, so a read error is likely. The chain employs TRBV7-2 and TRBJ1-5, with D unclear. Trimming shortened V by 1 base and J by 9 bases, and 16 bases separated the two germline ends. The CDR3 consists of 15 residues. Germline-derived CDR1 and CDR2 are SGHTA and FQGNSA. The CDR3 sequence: CASSLEAGDYGPQHF. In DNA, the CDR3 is TGTGCCAGCAGCTTAGAGGCAGGCGACTATGGGCCCCAGCATTTT. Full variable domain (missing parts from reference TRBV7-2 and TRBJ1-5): GAGVSQSPSNKVTEKGKDVELRCDPISGHTALYWYRQSLGQGLEFLIYFQGNSAPDKSGLPSDRFSAERTGGSVSTLTIQRTQQEDSAVYLCASSLEAGDYGPQHFGDGTRLSIL.

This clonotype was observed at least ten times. CDR3 sequence: CASSYNILNEQFF. CDR3 DNA sequence: TGTGCCAGCAGTTACAACATCCTGAATGAGCAGTTCTTC. This chain uses TRBV6-2 or TRBV6-3 with TRBJ2-1; unclear D gene. Germline CDR1 is MNHEY and CDR2 is SVGEGT. Trimming took 2 bases from V and 7 from J, leaving 9 bases between them. The CDR3 consists of 13 residues.

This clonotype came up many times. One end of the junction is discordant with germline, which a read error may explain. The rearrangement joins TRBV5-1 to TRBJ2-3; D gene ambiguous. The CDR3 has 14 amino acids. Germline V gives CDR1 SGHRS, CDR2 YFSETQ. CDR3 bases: TGTGCCAGCAGCTTAGCAAGAGGTACAGATACGCAGTATTTT. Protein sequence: CASSLARGTDTQYF.

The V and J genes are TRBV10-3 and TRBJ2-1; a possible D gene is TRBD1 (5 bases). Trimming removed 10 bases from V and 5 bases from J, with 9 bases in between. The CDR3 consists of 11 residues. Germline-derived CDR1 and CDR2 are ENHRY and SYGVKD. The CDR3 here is CATVQDNEQFF. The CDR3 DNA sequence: TGTGCCACCGTACAGGACAATGAGCAGTTCTTC.

Here the CDR3 reads CAISESQSGGNTGELFF. The CDR3 DNA reads as TGTGCCATCAGTGAGTCCCAAAGCGGGGGGAACACCGGGGAGCTGTTTTTT. The rearrangement links TRBV10-3 to TRBJ2-2; 8 positions agree with TRBD2. CDR1 is ENHRY and CDR2 is SYGVKD in the germline V gene. CDR3 length: 17 residues. The V segment lost 0 bases and the J segment 1 base; nucleotides outside the gene matches: 4.

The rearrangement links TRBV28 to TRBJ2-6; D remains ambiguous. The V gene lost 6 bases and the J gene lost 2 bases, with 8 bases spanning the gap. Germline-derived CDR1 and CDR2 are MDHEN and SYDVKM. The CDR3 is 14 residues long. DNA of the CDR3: TGTGCCAGCAGGACTGAGGCTGGGGCCAACGTCCTGACTTTC. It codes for CASRTEAGANVLTF.

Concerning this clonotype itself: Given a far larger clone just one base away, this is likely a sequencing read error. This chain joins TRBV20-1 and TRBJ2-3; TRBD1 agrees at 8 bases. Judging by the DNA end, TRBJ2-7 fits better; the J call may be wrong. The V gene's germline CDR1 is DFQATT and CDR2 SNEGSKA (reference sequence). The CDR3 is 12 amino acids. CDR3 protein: CSAGQGSNEQYF. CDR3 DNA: TGCAGTGCTGGACAGGGTAGCAATGAGCAGTACTTC.

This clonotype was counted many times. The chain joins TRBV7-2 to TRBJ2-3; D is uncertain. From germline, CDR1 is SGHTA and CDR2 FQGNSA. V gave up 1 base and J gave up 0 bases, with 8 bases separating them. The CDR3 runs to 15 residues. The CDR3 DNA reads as TGTGCCAGCAGCTTAGAGTGGGCTAGCACAGATACGCAGTATTTT. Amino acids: CASSLEWASTDTQYF. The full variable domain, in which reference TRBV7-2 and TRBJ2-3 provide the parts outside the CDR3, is GAGVSQSPSNKVTEKGKDVELRCDPISGHTALYWYRQSLGQGLEFLIYFQGNSAPDKSGLPSDRFSAERTGGSVSTLTIQRTQQEDSAVYLCASSLEWASTDTQYFGPGTRLTVL.

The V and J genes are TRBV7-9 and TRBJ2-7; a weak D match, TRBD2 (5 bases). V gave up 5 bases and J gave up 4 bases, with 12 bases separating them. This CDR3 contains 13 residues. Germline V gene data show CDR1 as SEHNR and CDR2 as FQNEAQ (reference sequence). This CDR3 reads CASSPDPGYEQYF. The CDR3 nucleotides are TGTGCCAGCAGCCCTGATCCGGGGTACGAGCAGTACTTC.

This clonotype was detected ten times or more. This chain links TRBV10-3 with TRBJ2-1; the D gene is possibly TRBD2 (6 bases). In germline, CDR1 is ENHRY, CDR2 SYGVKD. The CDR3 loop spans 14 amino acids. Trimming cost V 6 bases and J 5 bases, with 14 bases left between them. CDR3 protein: CAISRLGNNNEQFF. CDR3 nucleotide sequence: TGTGCCATCAGCCGACTAGGCAACAACAATGAGCAGTTCTTC.

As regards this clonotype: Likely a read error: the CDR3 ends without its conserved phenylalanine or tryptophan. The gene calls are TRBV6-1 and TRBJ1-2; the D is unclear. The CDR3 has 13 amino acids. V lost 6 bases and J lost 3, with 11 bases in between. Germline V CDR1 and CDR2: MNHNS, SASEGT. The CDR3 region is CASSSVSDYGYTL. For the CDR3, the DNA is TGTGCCAGCAGCTCCGTTTCCGACTATGGCTACACCCTC.

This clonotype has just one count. The CDR3 region has the DNA TGTGCCATCAGTGAGCGACAGGGGGCTCTTAGCAATCAGCCCCAGCATTTT. Its translation: CAISERQGALSNQPQHF. The rearrangement links TRBV10-3 to TRBJ1-5; TRBD1 matches at 10 bases. The CDR3 runs 17 residues. V gave up 2 bases and J gave up 0 bases; unmatched junction bases: 4. The germline V gene encodes CDR1 ENHRY and CDR2 SYGVKD.

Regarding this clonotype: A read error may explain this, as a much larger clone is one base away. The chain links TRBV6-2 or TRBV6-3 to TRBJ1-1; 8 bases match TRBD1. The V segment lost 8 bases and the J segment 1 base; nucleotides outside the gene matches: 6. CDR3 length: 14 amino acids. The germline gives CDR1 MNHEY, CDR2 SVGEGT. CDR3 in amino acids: CASGPQGANTEAFF. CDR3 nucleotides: TGTGCCAGCGGTCCCCAGGGGGCGAACACTGAAGCTTTCTTT.

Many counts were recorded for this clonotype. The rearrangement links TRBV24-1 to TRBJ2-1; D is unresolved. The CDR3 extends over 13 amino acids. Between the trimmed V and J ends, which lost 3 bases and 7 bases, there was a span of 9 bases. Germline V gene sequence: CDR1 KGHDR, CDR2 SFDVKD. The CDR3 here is CATSDTTRNEQFF. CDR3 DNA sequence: TGTGCCACCAGTGATACAACCAGAAATGAGCAGTTCTTC.

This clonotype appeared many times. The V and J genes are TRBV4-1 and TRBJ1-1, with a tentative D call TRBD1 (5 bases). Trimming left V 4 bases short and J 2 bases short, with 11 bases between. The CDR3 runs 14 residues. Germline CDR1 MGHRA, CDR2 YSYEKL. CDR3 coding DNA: TGCGCCAGCAGCCTACCAGACAGAAACACTGAAGCTTTCTTT. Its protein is CASSLPDRNTEAFF.

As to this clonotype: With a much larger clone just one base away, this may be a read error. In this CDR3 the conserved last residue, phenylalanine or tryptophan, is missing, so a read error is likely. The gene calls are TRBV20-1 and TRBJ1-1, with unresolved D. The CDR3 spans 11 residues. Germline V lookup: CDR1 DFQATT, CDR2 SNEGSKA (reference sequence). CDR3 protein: CRLGADTEAFL. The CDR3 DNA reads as TGCAGACTAGGAGCGGACACTGAAGCTTTCCTT.

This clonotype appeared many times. The CDR3 is CASSRGGAPRGEQFF. The CDR3 DNA reads TGTGCCAGCAGCCGCGGGGGGGCGCCTCGCGGTGAGCAGTTCTTC. The V and J genes are TRBV3-1 and TRBJ2-1; the match to TRBD2 covers 9 bases. The length of the CDR3 is 15 residues. J was trimmed by 9 bases and V by 4 bases; bases with no gene match: 10. CDR1 is LGHDT and CDR2 is YNNKEL in the germline V gene (reference sequence).

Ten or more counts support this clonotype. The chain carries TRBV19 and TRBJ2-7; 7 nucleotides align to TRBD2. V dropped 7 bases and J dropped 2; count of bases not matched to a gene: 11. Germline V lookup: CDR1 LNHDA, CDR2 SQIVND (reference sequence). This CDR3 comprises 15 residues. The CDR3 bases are TGTGCCAGTACCCAATCCCTAGCGGAAGCCTACGAGCAGTACTTC. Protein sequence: CASTQSLAEAYEQYF.

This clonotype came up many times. CDR3 sequence (DNA): TGCAGTGCTAGTGCCGATACGCAGTATTTT. It specifies CSASADTQYF. The rearrangement uses TRBV20-1 and TRBJ2-3, with unresolved D. Germline V lookup: CDR1 DFQATT, CDR2 SNEGSKA (reference sequence). Trimming removed 3 bases at V and 6 bases at J, with 4 bases between. The CDR3 covers 10 residues.

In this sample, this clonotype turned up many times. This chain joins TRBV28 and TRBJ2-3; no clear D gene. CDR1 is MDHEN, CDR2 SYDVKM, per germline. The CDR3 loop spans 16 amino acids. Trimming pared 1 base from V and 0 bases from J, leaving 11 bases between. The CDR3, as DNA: TGTGCCAGCAGTTTATACAGCGCTCCTAGCACAGATACGCAGTATTTT. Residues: CASSLYSAPSTDTQYF.

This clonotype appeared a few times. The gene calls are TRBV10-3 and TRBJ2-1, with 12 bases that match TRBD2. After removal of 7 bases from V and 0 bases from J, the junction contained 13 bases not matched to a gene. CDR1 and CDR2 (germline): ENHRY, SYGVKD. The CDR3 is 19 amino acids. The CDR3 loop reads CAIKVGTSGQISSYNEQFF. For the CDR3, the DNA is TGTGCCATCAAGGTTGGGACTAGCGGGCAAATAAGCTCCTACAATGAGCAGTTCTTC.

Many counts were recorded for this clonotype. This CDR3 is CATSDGTDNYGYTF. In nucleotides, the CDR3 is TGTGCCACCAGTGACGGGACCGATAACTATGGCTACACCTTC. The V gene is TRBV24-1, the J gene TRBJ1-2, with TRBD1 as a possible D gene (5 bases). The CDR3 contains 14 residues. V was shortened by 4 bases and J by 1 base, with 9 bases between the two germline ends. Germline V gives CDR1 KGHDR, CDR2 SFDVKD.